This is a list of T cell receptor beta chains from one sample in a study of CD8 T cells in Susac syndrome. TCRdb reprocessed the immunoSEQ multiplex PCR reads via MiXCR and lists one record per CDR3 protein. Here the sample spans approximately 160,000 distinct CDR3 sequences, about 96% being singletons. What was sequenced was CD4+ T cells from PBMCs. The receptors derive from a human donor with Susac syndrome. Both conserved end residues are part of each CDR3. D genes are given only for firm matches. The listing skips clone size in some rows; elsewhere it reads once, few, many or a size class.

TRBD2,-,TRBV2,TRBJ2-3,15,CASSGGGTSLDTQYF,TGTGCCAGCAGTGGAGGGGGGACTAGTTTAGATACGCAGTATTTT
-,-,TRBV6-1,TRBJ2-3,18,CASIPGSGVGRDTDTQYF,TGTGCCAGCATTCCGGGATCCGGAGTGGGGAGAGACACAGATACGCAGTATTTT
-,-,TRBV7-3,TRBJ2-5,15,CASSPQEASQETQYF,TGTGCCAGCAGCCCCCAGGAGGCGTCCCAAGAGACCCAGTACTTC
-,-,TRBV6-2/TRBV6-3,TRBJ1-5,17,CASSYSAMNRPNQPQHF,TGTGCCAGCAGTTACTCTGCGATGAATAGACCCAATCAGCCCCAGCATTTT
-,-,TRBV3-1,TRBJ1-1,14,CASSQFGGNTEAFF,TGTGCCAGCAGCCAGTTCGGAGGGAACACTGAAGCTTTCTTT
TRBD2,-,TRBV7-9,TRBJ2-2,14,CASSETSGTGELFF,TGTGCCAGCAGCGAGACTAGCGGGACCGGGGAGCTGTTTTTT
TRBD2,-,TRBV20-1,TRBJ2-7,12,CSARTSGTEQYF,TGCAGTGCCAGGACTAGCGGGACTGAGCAGTACTTC
TRBD2,once,TRBV7-2,TRBJ2-5,16,CASSPPGLASQETQYF,TGTGCCAGCAGTCCCCCGGGACTAGCGTCTCAAGAGACCCAGTACTTC
TRBD2,-,TRBV7-2,TRBJ2-7,15,CASSVAGEVSYEQYF,TGTGCCAGCAGCGTAGCGGGAGAGGTTTCCTACGAGCAGTACTTC
-,-,TRBV4-3,TRBJ1-2,15,CASSPSPRDGYGYTF,TGCGCCAGCAGCCCCTCCCCCAGGGACGGCTATGGCTACACCTTC
-,-,TRBV29-1,TRBJ1-2,12,CSASGSAYGYTF,TGCAGCGCCTCCGGATCGGCCTATGGCTACACCTTC
-,-,TRBV30,TRBJ1-1,12,CAIDGENTEAFF,TGTGCCATAGACGGGGAGAACACTGAAGCTTTCTTT
-,-,TRBV20-1,TRBJ2-5,16,CSARDMSQSAGETQYF,TGCAGTGCTAGAGATATGTCCCAGTCCGCAGGAGAGACCCAGTACTTC
-,-,TRBV20-1,TRBJ1-6,14,CSARAGADNSPLHF,TGCAGTGCTAGGGCAGGGGCGGATAATTCACCCCTCCACTTT
-,-,TRBV4-1,TRBJ2-1,11,CASSQGDEQFF,TGCGCCAGCAGCCAGGGCGATGAGCAGTTCTTC
-,-,TRBV15,TRBJ1-3,15,CATSRFEVSGNTIYF,TGTGCCACCAGCAGATTCGAGGTTTCTGGAAACACCATATATTTT
-,-,TRBV28,TRBJ2-5,15,CASSPGQTYQETQYF,TGTGCCAGCAGCCCGGGGCAGACGTACCAAGAGACCCAGTACTTC
-,-,TRBV2,TRBJ1-5,14,CASMGGISNQPQHF,TGTGCCAGCATGGGAGGGATTAGCAATCAGCCCCAGCATTTT
-,-,TRBV24-1,TRBJ2-7,15,CATSGGVRLAYEQYF,TGTGCCACCAGTGGAGGGGTCCGCCTCGCCTACGAGCAGTACTTC
TRBD2,-,TRBV20-1,TRBJ2-3,14,CSADQAGGRDTQYF,TGCAGTGCCGACCAAGCGGGGGGCCGGGATACGCAGTATTTT
-,-,TRBV2,TRBJ1-1,14,CASRAREGGTEAFF,TGTGCCAGCAGGGCCAGGGAAGGAGGCACTGAAGCTTTCTTT
TRBD2,-,TRBV29-1,TRBJ2-1,14,CSVRTSGVYNEQFF,TGCAGCGTCCGGACTAGCGGGGTATACAATGAGCAGTTCTTC
-,-,TRBV19,TRBJ1-5,14,CASTTDNSNQPQHF,TGTGCCAGTACCACAGATAATAGCAATCAGCCCCAGCATTTT
-,-,TRBV6-5,TRBJ2-2,13,CASSYSVSGELFF,TGTGCCAGCAGTTACTCTGTGTCCGGGGAGCTGTTTTTT
TRBD1,-,TRBV29-1,TRBJ1-4,14,CSARSGTGDEKLFF,TGCAGCGCCCGATCCGGGACAGGGGATGAAAAACTGTTTTTT
TRBD1,-,TRBV29-1,TRBJ2-5,13,CSAWTGGRETQYF,TGCAGCGCCTGGACAGGGGGTAGGGAGACCCAGTACTTC
-,-,TRBV7-2,TRBJ2-3,15,CASSLNHGLTDTQYF,TGTGCCAGCAGCTTAAACCATGGACTCACAGATACGCAGTATTTT
TRBD1,-,TRBV7-2,TRBJ2-5,19,CASSLGDRGRRSPQETQYF,TGTGCCAGCAGCCTTGGGGACAGGGGCCGTAGGAGCCCACAAGAGACCCAGTACTTC
-,-,TRBV2,TRBJ2-6,12,CASLMGANVLTF,TGTGCCAGCCTCATGGGGGCCAACGTCCTGACTTTC
-,once,TRBV6-2/TRBV6-3,TRBJ2-1,11,CASGDGYEQFF,TGTGCCAGCGGAGATGGCTATGAGCAGTTCTTC
-,-,TRBV12-3/TRBV12-4,TRBJ2-5,13,CASREGPQETQYF,TGTGCCAGCAGGGAGGGGCCTCAAGAGACCCAGTACTTC
-,-,TRBV5-1,TRBJ2-5,13,CASSLGGTETQYF,TGCGCCAGCAGCTTGGGGGGGACTGAAACCCAGTACTTC